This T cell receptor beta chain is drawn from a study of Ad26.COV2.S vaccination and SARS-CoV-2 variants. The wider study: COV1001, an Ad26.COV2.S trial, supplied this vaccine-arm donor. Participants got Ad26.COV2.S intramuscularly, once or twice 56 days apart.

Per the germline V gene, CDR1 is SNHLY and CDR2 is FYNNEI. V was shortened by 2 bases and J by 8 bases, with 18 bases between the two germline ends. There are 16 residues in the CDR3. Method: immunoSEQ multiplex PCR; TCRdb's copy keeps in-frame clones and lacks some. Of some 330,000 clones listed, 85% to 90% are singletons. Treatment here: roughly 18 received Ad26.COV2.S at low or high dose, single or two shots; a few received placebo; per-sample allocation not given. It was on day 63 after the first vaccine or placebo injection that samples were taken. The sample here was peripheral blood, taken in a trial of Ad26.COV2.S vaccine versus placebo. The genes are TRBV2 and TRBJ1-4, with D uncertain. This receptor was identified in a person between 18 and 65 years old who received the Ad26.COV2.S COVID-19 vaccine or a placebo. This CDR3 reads CASSEWTPGVGEKLFF. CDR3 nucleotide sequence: TGTGCCAGCAGTGAATGGACCCCCGGTGTCGGCGAAAAACTGTTTTTT.